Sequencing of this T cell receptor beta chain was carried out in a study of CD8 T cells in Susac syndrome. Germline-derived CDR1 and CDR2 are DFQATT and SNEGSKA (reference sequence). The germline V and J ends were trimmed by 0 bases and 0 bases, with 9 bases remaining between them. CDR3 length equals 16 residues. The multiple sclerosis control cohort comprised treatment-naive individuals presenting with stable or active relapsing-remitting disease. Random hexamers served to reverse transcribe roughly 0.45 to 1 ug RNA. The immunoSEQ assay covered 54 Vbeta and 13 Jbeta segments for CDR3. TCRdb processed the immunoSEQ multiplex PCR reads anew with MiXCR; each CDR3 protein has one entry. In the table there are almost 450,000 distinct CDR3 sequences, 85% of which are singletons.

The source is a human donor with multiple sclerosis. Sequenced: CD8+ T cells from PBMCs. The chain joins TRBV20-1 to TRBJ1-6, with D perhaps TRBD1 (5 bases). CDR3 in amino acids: CSAREGPDSYNSPLHF. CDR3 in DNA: TGCAGTGCTAGAGAGGGGCCTGACTCCTATAATTCACCCCTCCACTTT.